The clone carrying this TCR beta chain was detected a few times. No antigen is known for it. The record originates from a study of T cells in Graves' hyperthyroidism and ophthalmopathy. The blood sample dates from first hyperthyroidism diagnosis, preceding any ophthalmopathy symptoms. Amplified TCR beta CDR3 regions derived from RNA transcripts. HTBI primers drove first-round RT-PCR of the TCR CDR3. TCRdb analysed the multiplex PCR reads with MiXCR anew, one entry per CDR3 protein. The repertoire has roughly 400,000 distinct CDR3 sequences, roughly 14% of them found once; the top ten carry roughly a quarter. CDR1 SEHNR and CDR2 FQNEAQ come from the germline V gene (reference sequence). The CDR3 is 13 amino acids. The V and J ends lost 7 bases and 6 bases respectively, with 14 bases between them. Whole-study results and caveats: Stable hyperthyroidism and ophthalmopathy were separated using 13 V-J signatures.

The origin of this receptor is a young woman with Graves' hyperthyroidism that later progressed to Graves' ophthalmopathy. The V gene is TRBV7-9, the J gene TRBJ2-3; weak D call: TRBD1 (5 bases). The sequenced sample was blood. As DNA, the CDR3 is TGTGCCAGCATCCCCGGCAGGGCCGATACGCAGTATTTT. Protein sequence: CASIPGRADTQYF.